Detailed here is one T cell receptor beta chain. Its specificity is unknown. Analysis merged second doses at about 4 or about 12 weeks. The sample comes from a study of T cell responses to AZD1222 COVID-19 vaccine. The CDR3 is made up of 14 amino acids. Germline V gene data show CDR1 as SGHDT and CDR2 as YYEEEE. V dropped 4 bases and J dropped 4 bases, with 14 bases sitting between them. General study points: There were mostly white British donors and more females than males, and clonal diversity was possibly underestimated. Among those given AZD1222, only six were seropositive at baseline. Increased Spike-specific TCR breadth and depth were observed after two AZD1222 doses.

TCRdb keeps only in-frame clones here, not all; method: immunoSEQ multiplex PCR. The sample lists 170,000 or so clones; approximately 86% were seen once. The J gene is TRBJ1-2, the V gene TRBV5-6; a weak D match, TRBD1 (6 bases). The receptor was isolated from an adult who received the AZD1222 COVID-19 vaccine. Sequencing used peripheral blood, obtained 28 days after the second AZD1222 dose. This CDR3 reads CASSPFQGSYGYTF. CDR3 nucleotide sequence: TGTGCCAGCAGCCCTTTCCAGGGGAGCTATGGCTACACCTTC.